The 32 T cell receptor beta chains presented below share a single source sample, sequenced in a study of blood T cell repertoires in COVID-19. Measured with immunoSEQ multiplex PCR; TCRdb has only the in-frame clones, and not every one. The sample carries approximately 380,000 clones, approximately 93% recorded once. Sequencing used PBMCs or T cells enriched from blood (not recorded which). All receptors derive from a woman in her forties who had been exposed to COVID-19.

The chain uses TRBV15 and TRBJ1-4; D is undetermined. V was shortened by 2 bases and J by 1 base, with 8 bases between the two germline ends. This CDR3 has 15 amino acids. CDR1 and CDR2 from the germline V gene are LNHNV and YYDKDF (reference sequence). The DNA for the CDR3 is TGTGCCACCAGCAGACAGGCTGGAACTAATGAAAAACTGTTTTTT. Encoded protein: CATSRQAGTNEKLFF. Based on the CDR3 plus reference TRBV15 and TRBJ1-4, the full variable domain is DAMVIQNPRYQVTQFGKPVTLSCSQTLNHNVMYWYQQKSSQAPKLLFHYYDKDFNNEADTPDNFQSRRPNTSFCFLDIRSPGLGDTAMYLCATSRQAGTNEKLFFGSGTQLSVL.

The chain uses TRBV9 and TRBJ1-2; TRBD1 matches 9 bases. Trimming removed 3 bases from V and 12 bases from J; junction bases left unmatched: 12. The CDR3 sequence is 14 residues long. CDR1 is SGDLS, CDR2 YYNGEE, per germline. CDR3 DNA sequence: TGTGCCAGCAGCGGACCACAGGGGGCCCGGGGTAACACCTTC. Amino acids: CASSGPQGARGNTF. Supplemented by reference TRBV9 and TRBJ1-2, the full variable domain reads DSGVTQTPKHLITATGQRVTLRCSPRSGDLSVYWYQQSLDQGLQFLIQYYNGEERAKGNILERFSAQQFPDLHSELNLSSLELGDSALYFCASSGPQGARGNTFGSGTRLTVV.

This clone was found once. The CDR3 DNA reads TGTGCCATCAGTGAGATGGGACTAGCGGTCTCCTACAATGAGCAGTTCTTC. Its translation is CAISEMGLAVSYNEQFF. V gene TRBV10-3 combines with J gene TRBJ2-1, with TRBD2 matching 11 bases. With V trimmed by 2 bases and J by 0 bases, 3 bases remained unmatched. Germline V CDR1 and CDR2: ENHRY, SYGVKD. The CDR3 loop spans 17 amino acids.

The rearrangement uses TRBV5-4 and TRBJ1-2, with TRBD1 matching 10 bases. Trimming removed 4 bases from V and 3 bases from J; junction bases left unmatched: 3. CDR3 length: 14 amino acids. Germline V CDR1 and CDR2: SGHNT, YYREEE (reference sequence). CDR3 residues: CASSPGTGDYGYTF. Here the CDR3 DNA reads TGTGCCAGCAGCCCTGGGACAGGGGACTATGGCTACACCTTC.

This sequence joins TRBV10-2 and TRBJ1-2; D is perhaps TRBD1 (6 bases). Germline V gives CDR1 WSHSY, CDR2 SAAADI. Trimming stripped 5 bases from V and 8 bases from J, with 15 bases between. This CDR3 spans 13 amino acids. The CDR3 nucleotides read TGCGCCAGCAGTTCCCTCCCAGGGGACGGCTACACCTTC. Translating it yields CASSSLPGDGYTF.

CDR3 DNA sequence: TGTGCCAGTATTACAACCGGGACAGGGAGATCCGGGGAGCTGTTTTTT. Translated: CASITTGTGRSGELFF. The V and J genes are TRBV19 and TRBJ2-2; 9 positions match TRBD1. Germline CDR1 reads LNHDA; CDR2 reads SQIVND (reference sequence). After removal of 7 bases from V and 6 bases from J, the junction contained 12 bases not matched to a gene. The CDR3 has 16 residues.

The V and J genes are TRBV19 and TRBJ2-2, with 15 nucleotides matching TRBD2. CDR3 length: 18 residues. Germline assignment: CDR1 LNHDA and CDR2 SQIVND (reference sequence). Trimming took 3 bases from V and 6 from J; bases not matched to a gene: 8. The CDR3 nucleotides read TGTGCCAGTAGTATCGGGACTAGCGGGAGGAGCTCTGCCGGGGAGCTGTTTTTT. Protein sequence: CASSIGTSGRSSAGELFF.

The chain joins TRBV18 to TRBJ1-1, with a possible D match to TRBD1 (5 bases). CDR3 length: 14 residues. Germline V gene sequence: CDR1 KGHSH, CDR2 LQKENI. Trimming removed 1 base at V and 3 bases at J, with 9 bases between. The CDR3 DNA reads as TGTGCCAGCTCACCACTAGTAGGGGACACTGAAGCTTTCTTT. Amino acid sequence: CASSPLVGDTEAFF.

This clone was observed once. The chain couples TRBV30 to TRBJ1-1, with TRBD1 as a possible D gene (5 bases). Germline loops: CDR1 GTSNPN, CDR2 SVGIG (reference sequence). CDR3 length: 12 residues. V shed 5 bases and J shed 4 bases, with 11 bases lying between them. The CDR3 nucleotides read TGTGCCTGGGGCGCGGGGGGCACTGAAGCTTTCTTT. This translates into CAWGAGGTEAFF.

The chain uses TRBV4-1 and TRBJ1-5; 7 nucleotides line up with TRBD1. Germline-derived CDR1 and CDR2 are MGHRA and YSYEKL. The CDR3 has 18 residues. The ends lost 3 bases at V and 5 bases at J; junction bases unmatched: 16. The CDR3 DNA is TGCGCCAGCAGCCACACCTCCAAGGGGGCGCAATGGGATCAGCCCCAGCATTTT. Translating it yields CASSHTSKGAQWDQPQHF.

The V gene is TRBV19, the J gene TRBJ1-2, with unresolved D. The CDR3 runs to 13 residues. Trimming took 5 bases from V and 6 from J, leaving 13 bases between them. Germline V gene sequence: CDR1 LNHDA, CDR2 SQIVND (reference sequence). CDR3 residues: CASSDRGQDGYTF. CDR3 coding DNA: TGTGCCAGTAGTGACCGGGGTCAGGATGGCTACACCTTC.

The chain is built from TRBV30 and TRBJ2-1, with 7 bases fitting TRBD1. This CDR3 spans 16 amino acids. The V gene end was trimmed by 5 bases and the J gene end by 0 bases; junction bases not matched to a gene: 10. Germline-derived CDR1 and CDR2 are GTSNPN and SVGIG (reference sequence). This CDR3 reads CAWDIRGLPSYNEQFF. For the CDR3, the DNA is TGTGCCTGGGACATTAGGGGGCTACCCTCCTACAATGAGCAGTTCTTC.

The genes are TRBV25-1 and TRBJ2-5; weak D call: TRBD2 (6 bases). The CDR3 length is 14 residues. Germline CDR1 and CDR2: MGHDK and SYGVNS. V was shortened by 10 bases and J by 5 bases, with 20 bases between the two germline ends. DNA for the CDR3: TGTGCCACGGGCTATGGTGGGGGGATGGAGACCCAGTACTTC. The encoded protein is CATGYGGGMETQYF.

This chain uses TRBV10-3 with TRBJ2-2; D is undetermined. The CDR3 is 14 residues long. The V and J ends lost 0 bases and 6 bases respectively, with 8 bases between them. The germline gives CDR1 ENHRY, CDR2 SYGVKD. CDR3 region: CAISESSVPGELFF. The CDR3 DNA sequence: TGTGCCATCAGTGAGTCTAGTGTTCCCGGGGAGCTGTTTTTT.

The genes are TRBV3-1 (or the pseudogene TRBV3-2) and TRBJ2-6, with a possible D match to TRBD1 (5 bases). The CDR3 has 15 amino acids. CDR1 LGHDT and CDR2 YNNKEL come from the germline V gene (reference sequence). Trimming took off 2 bases at V and 1 base at J, with 6 bases between the two ends. The CDR3 loop is CASSQSGSGANVLTF. The DNA for the CDR3 is TGTGCCAGCAGCCAATCAGGGTCTGGGGCCAACGTCCTGACTTTC.

The chain recombines TRBV6-5 with TRBJ2-7; tentative D call: TRBD1 (6 bases). Germline V CDR1 and CDR2: MNHEY, SVGAGI. The length of the CDR3 is 14 residues. V lost 2 bases and J lost 3, with 11 bases in between. CDR3 amino acids: CASSYDRSVYEQYF. The CDR3, as DNA: TGTGCCAGCAGTTACGACAGGTCAGTCTACGAGCAGTACTTC.

A word on this clone: A junction boundary mismatches the germline segment, possibly from a read error. The CDR3 spells CASSREEGKSF. The CDR3 DNA reads TGTGCCAGCAGCAGGGAGGAGGGTAAGAGCTTC. This rearrangement joins TRBV5-6 to TRBJ1-2; unclear D gene. The CDR3 has 11 residues. The germline V gene has CDR1 SGHDT and CDR2 YYEEEE.

The V gene is TRBV29-1, the J gene TRBJ1-5; no reliable D call. The CDR3 spans 12 residues. V lost 4 bases and J 7 bases, leaving 11 bases between the germline ends. Germline V gene lookup returns CDR1 SQVTM and CDR2 ANQGSEA. The CDR3 sequence is CSVAEGAQPQHF. In nucleotides, the CDR3 is TGCAGCGTTGCGGAGGGAGCCCAGCCCCAGCATTTT.

The V gene is TRBV28, the J gene TRBJ1-2; tentative D call: TRBD1 (6 bases). Germline loops: CDR1 MDHEN, CDR2 SYDVKM. Trimming pared 4 bases from V and 5 bases from J, leaving 20 bases between. CDR3 length equals 16 residues. The CDR3 DNA sequence: TGTGCCAGCAGTTCTCACCTGACAGGAAATTCTTATGGCTACACCTTC. Amino acid sequence: CASSSHLTGNSYGYTF.

The rearrangement links TRBV7-3 to TRBJ2-3, with TRBD2 identical over 8 bases. The germline V gene encodes CDR1 SGHTA and CDR2 FQGTGA. The CDR3 has 12 residues. Trimming at V came to 6 bases and at J to 9 bases, leaving 5 bases not matched to a gene. CDR3 in DNA: TGTGCCAGCAGTCGCATAGCGGGGACGCAGTATTTT. Protein sequence: CASSRIAGTQYF.

V gene TRBV5-1 combines with J gene TRBJ1-1, with a weak D call TRBD1 (5 bases). CDR3 length equals 15 residues. V was pared by 1 base and J by 0 bases, with 10 bases between. Germline CDR1 reads SGHRS; CDR2 reads YFSETQ. In nucleotides, the CDR3 is TGCGCCAGCAGCTTGATAGCAGGGTTGAACACTGAAGCTTTCTTT. Its protein is CASSLIAGLNTEAFF. Drawing the rest from reference TRBV5-1 and TRBJ1-1, the complete variable domain is KAGVTQTPRYLIKTRGQQVTLSCSPISGHRSVSWYQQTPGQGLQFLFEYFSETQRNKGNFPGRFSGRQFSNSRSEMNVSTLELGDSALYLCASSLIAGLNTEAFFGQGTRLTVV.

V is TRBV25-1 and J is TRBJ1-4, with 9 bases identical to TRBD1. The CDR3 is 17 residues long. V dropped 5 bases and J dropped 6; count of bases not matched to a gene: 13. Germline CDR1 and CDR2: MGHDK and SYGVNS. CDR3 in amino acids: CASSPHPSTGGDEKLFF. CDR3 nucleotide sequence: TGTGCCAGCAGTCCCCACCCTTCGACAGGGGGGGATGAAAAACTGTTTTTT.

The chain couples TRBV10-3 to TRBJ2-3, with TRBD1 identical over 8 bases. The CDR3 runs to 14 residues. V shed 2 bases and J 4 bases; nucleotides not matched to a gene: 2. Germline lookup yields CDR1 ENHRY and CDR2 SYGVKD. The CDR3 here is CAISEPTGADTQYF. In DNA form, the CDR3 reads TGTGCCATCAGTGAGCCGACAGGGGCAGATACGCAGTATTTT.

This sequence joins TRBV5-1 and TRBJ2-7; weak D call: TRBD1 (6 bases). Germline V gives CDR1 SGHRS, CDR2 YFSETQ. Trimming removed 4 bases at V and 0 bases at J, with 14 bases between. This CDR3 region has 15 residues. CDR3 sequence reads: CASSQTGATSYEQYF. As DNA, the CDR3 is TGCGCCAGCAGCCAGACAGGTGCTACCTCCTACGAGCAGTACTTC.

The gene calls are TRBV30 and TRBJ2-5, with TRBD2 matching over 8 bases. CDR1 is GTSNPN and CDR2 is SVGIG in the germline V gene (reference sequence). The CDR3 consists of 14 residues. Trimming at V came to 4 bases and at J to 4 bases, leaving 8 bases not matched to a gene. The CDR3: CAWNLGLGRETQYF. CDR3 nucleotides: TGTGCCTGGAACCTGGGACTAGGAAGAGAGACCCAGTACTTC.

The V call is TRBV2, the J call TRBJ1-6; 7 positions agree with TRBD1. Trimming at V came to 7 bases and at J to 7 bases, leaving 10 bases not matched to a gene. From germline, CDR1 is SNHLY and CDR2 FYNNEI. This CDR3 region has 15 residues. Here the CDR3 reads CASMEGGEGNSPLHF. Here the CDR3 DNA reads TGTGCCAGCATGGAAGGGGGCGAGGGAAATTCACCCCTCCACTTT. Drawing the rest from reference TRBV2 and TRBJ1-6, the complete variable domain is EPEVTQTPSHQVTQMGQEVILRCVPISNHLYFYWYRQILGQKVEFLVSFYNNEISEKSEIFDDQFSVERPDGSNFTLKIRSTKLEDSAMYFCASMEGGEGNSPLHFGNGTRLTVT.

The chain employs TRBV19 and TRBJ1-1; D not certain. V was pared by 2 bases and J by 6 bases, with 4 bases between. The germline V gene encodes CDR1 LNHDA and CDR2 SQIVND (reference sequence). CDR3 length equals 11 residues. The chain's CDR3 is CASSISSEAFF. The CDR3 coding sequence is TGTGCCAGTAGTATATCGTCTGAAGCTTTCTTT.

CDR3 coding DNA: TGTGCCAGTAGTATAGTAGAGGCAGATACGCAGTATTTT. Translating it yields CASSIVEADTQYF. V usage is TRBV19 and J usage is TRBJ2-3, with D unresolved. Germline V lookup: CDR1 LNHDA, CDR2 SQIVND (reference sequence). V was shortened by 1 base and J by 4 bases, with 6 bases between the two germline ends. The CDR3 loop spans 13 amino acids.

The chain joins TRBV19 to TRBJ1-5; unclear D gene. Deletions cut 2 bases from V and 6 bases from J, with 14 bases between. The V gene's germline CDR1 is LNHDA and CDR2 SQIVND (reference sequence). CDR3 length equals 15 residues. Here the CDR3 DNA reads TGTGCCAGTAGTATAATATCGGGGAGTAGTCAGCCCCAGCATTTT. Protein sequence: CASSIISGSSQPQHF.

This chain connects TRBV6-2 or TRBV6-3 to TRBJ1-2; D unresolved. Per the germline V gene, CDR1 is MNHEY and CDR2 is SVGEGT. Trimming removed 5 bases from V and 0 bases from J, with 16 bases in between. This CDR3 has 16 amino acids. The CDR3 sequence: CASSNSGTSTNYGYTF. In nucleotides, the CDR3 is TGTGCCAGCAGTAACAGCGGAACTTCTACTAACTATGGCTACACCTTC.

This clone has just one count. V and J are TRBV5-1 and TRBJ1-4; D is unclear. V was pared by 0 bases and J by 8 bases, with 8 bases between. Germline CDR1 and CDR2: SGHRS and YFSETQ. The CDR3 spans 13 residues. This chain's CDR3 is CASSLGVKEKLFF. The CDR3 nucleotides are TGCGCCAGCAGCTTGGGCGTAAAGGAAAAACTGTTTTTT.

This clone was counted a few times. V is TRBV29-1 and J is TRBJ1-1; the match to TRBD1 covers 10 bases. Germline V gene lookup returns CDR1 SQVTM and CDR2 ANQGSEA. V lost 8 bases and J lost 2; bases outside the gene matches: 5. CDR3 length: 13 amino acids. CDR3: CSSDRGRNTEAFF. DNA of the CDR3: TGCAGCTCCGACAGGGGGCGAAACACTGAAGCTTTCTTT.